Shown below are 21 T cell receptor beta chains from a single sample sequenced in a study of blood T cell repertoires in COVID-19. The method was immunoSEQ multiplex PCR; TCRdb's version includes in-frame clones alone and lacks a portion of them. Of about 170,000 clones listed, approximately 87% are singletons. The sample taken for sequencing was peripheral blood. These receptors were taken from an older woman with COVID-19, enrolled during active disease.

The rearrangement links TRBV6-2 or TRBV6-3 to TRBJ1-3; 7 nucleotides match TRBD1. Germline V gene lookup returns CDR1 MNHEY and CDR2 SVGEGT. The CDR3 totals 16 residues. Trimming at V came to 5 bases and at J to 0 bases, leaving 7 bases not matched to a gene. CDR3 in amino acids: CASSPSGQISGNTIYF. DNA for the CDR3: TGTGCCAGCAGTCCCTCGGGACAGATCTCTGGAAACACCATATATTTT.

This clone was recorded once. V gene TRBV7-2 combines with J gene TRBJ2-1; maybe TRBD2 (5 bases). From germline, CDR1 is SGHTA and CDR2 FQGNSA. This CDR3 contains 18 residues. V gave up 5 bases and J gave up 0 bases, with 20 bases separating them. The CDR3: CASSPQGRARSSYNEQFF. CDR3 bases: TGTGCCAGCAGCCCCCAAGGGCGGGCCCGGAGCTCCTACAATGAGCAGTTCTTC. Full variable domain (outside the CDR3, taken from reference TRBV7-2 and TRBJ2-1): GAGVSQSPSNKVTEKGKDVELRCDPISGHTALYWYRQSLGQGLEFLIYFQGNSAPDKSGLPSDRFSAERTGGSVSTLTIQRTQQEDSAVYLCASSPQGRARSSYNEQFFGPGTRLTVL.

V usage is TRBV11-1 and J usage is TRBJ1-2, with 8 bases that match TRBD1. V lost 4 bases, J lost 7 bases, and 11 bases stayed unmatched. Germline V gene lookup returns CDR1 SGHAT and CDR2 FQDESV (reference sequence). The length of the CDR3 is 15 residues. This CDR3 reads CASSSTRTGRGGYTF. CDR3 DNA sequence: TGTGCCAGCAGCTCCACCCGGACAGGGCGTGGTGGCTACACCTTC.

This clone was found once. The rearrangement uses TRBV6-5 and TRBJ2-7; 8 bases map to TRBD1. CDR3 size: 15 residues. V shed 6 bases, J shed 6 bases, and the junction held 13 bases outside the gene matches. Germline V gives CDR1 MNHEY, CDR2 SVGAGI. CDR3 sequence reads: CASSQPDRVWFEQYF. The CDR3 DNA is TGTGCCAGCAGCCAACCGGACAGGGTTTGGTTCGAGCAGTACTTC.

The chain uses TRBV5-1 and TRBJ1-5; D unresolved. This CDR3 contains 13 residues. CDR1 SGHRS and CDR2 YFSETQ come from the germline V gene. V lost 5 bases, J lost 4 bases, and 10 bases lay in between. The CDR3 reads CASSVGGNQPQHF. The CDR3 DNA reads as TGCGCCAGCAGTGTAGGCGGTAATCAGCCCCAGCATTTT. Drawing the rest from reference TRBV5-1 and TRBJ1-5, the complete variable domain is KAGVTQTPRYLIKTRGQQVTLSCSPISGHRSVSWYQQTPGQGLQFLFEYFSETQRNKGNFPGRFSGRQFSNSRSEMNVSTLELGDSALYLCASSVGGNQPQHFGDGTRLSIL.

This clone has a handful of counts. The J gene is TRBJ1-5, the V gene TRBV19; perhaps TRBD1 as D (5 bases). This CDR3 is 16 amino acids long. The ends were cut back, 7 bases at V and 6 bases at J, with 22 bases in the middle. The germline gives CDR1 LNHDA, CDR2 SQIVND (reference sequence). CDR3 sequence reads: CASTQPNTGGFQPQHF. For the CDR3, the DNA is TGTGCCAGTACCCAGCCGAATACAGGAGGGTTTCAGCCCCAGCATTTT.

The CDR3 loop is CSASFVAGRSSNQPQHF. The CDR3, as DNA: TGCAGTGCTAGTTTTGTGGCAGGGCGAAGTAGCAATCAGCCCCAGCATTTT. The V gene is TRBV20-1, the J gene TRBJ1-5, with a possible D match to TRBD1 (5 bases). Germline V lookup: CDR1 DFQATT, CDR2 SNEGSKA (reference sequence). The V end lost 3 bases, the J end lost 0 bases, and 18 bases lay between the germline ends. CDR3 length: 17 amino acids.

The CDR3 sequence: CASSLSVRGQDYEQYF. CDR3 nucleotide sequence: TGTGCCAGCAGTTTATCAGTCAGGGGGCAAGACTACGAGCAGTACTTC. This chain links TRBV28 with TRBJ2-7; TRBD1 aligns across 8 bases. This CDR3 has 16 residues. Germline V gene data show CDR1 as MDHEN and CDR2 as SYDVKM. V lost 1 base and J lost 3; bases outside the gene matches: 8.

The V gene is TRBV7-3, the J gene TRBJ1-1; TRBD1 agrees at 10 bases. CDR3 length: 15 amino acids. Germline values: CDR1 SGHTA, CDR2 FQGTGA. The ends lost 2 bases at V and 8 bases at J; junction bases unmatched: 8. The CDR3 reads CASSLEGQGRPEAFF. Here the CDR3 DNA reads TGTGCCAGCAGCTTAGAGGGACAGGGGCGCCCCGAAGCTTTCTTT.

The chain employs TRBV7-2 and TRBJ2-1; 11 positions match TRBD2. The V gene end was trimmed by 2 bases and the J gene end by 8 bases; junction bases not matched to a gene: 11. CDR3 size: 17 residues. The germline V gene has CDR1 SGHTA and CDR2 FQGNSA. The CDR3 nucleotides read TGTGCCAGCAGCTTACAAGGGACTAGCGGCCGAGGGGATGAGCAGTTCTTC. Translating it yields CASSLQGTSGRGDEQFF.

This chain uses TRBV6-5 with TRBJ2-7, with D maybe TRBD2 (5 bases). This CDR3 comprises 14 residues. Per the germline V gene, CDR1 is MNHEY and CDR2 is SVGAGI. V was shortened by 4 bases and J by 1 base, with 11 bases between the two germline ends. This chain's CDR3 is CASSSLSGSYEQYF. The CDR3 DNA reads TGTGCCAGCAGTTCCCTCTCGGGATCCTACGAGCAGTACTTC.

The rearrangement uses TRBV6-6 and TRBJ2-1; the match to TRBD2 covers 10 bases. Trimming removed 4 bases from V and 6 bases from J; junction bases left unmatched: 6. The CDR3 loop spans 15 amino acids. CDR1 is MNHNY and CDR2 is SVGAGI in the germline V gene (reference sequence). The CDR3 DNA reads TGTGCCAGCAGTTCCCTAGTAGCGGGAGGCAATGAGCAGTTCTTC. Protein sequence: CASSSLVAGGNEQFF.

The rearrangement links TRBV9 to TRBJ2-3; TRBD2 matches at 15 bases. The CDR3 covers 16 residues. The V and J ends lost 2 bases and 6 bases, in that order; junction bases with no gene match: 4. Germline-derived CDR1 and CDR2 are SGDLS and YYNGEE. The CDR3 sequence: CASSVGLAGGLDTQYF. The CDR3 DNA sequence: TGTGCCAGCAGCGTCGGACTAGCGGGAGGGTTGGATACGCAGTATTTT.

The CDR3 spells CASIRQDLGPTNEQFF. The CDR3, as DNA: TGTGCCAGCATTAGACAGGATCTCGGACCTACGAATGAGCAGTTCTTC. The chain combines TRBV9 with TRBJ2-1, with TRBD1 as a possible D gene (6 bases). Germline CDR1 reads SGDLS; CDR2 reads YYNGEE. Trimming cost V 6 bases and J 7 bases, with 23 bases left between them. CDR3 length equals 16 residues. Complete variable domain (other parts from reference TRBV9 and TRBJ2-1): DSGVTQTPKHLITATGQRVTLRCSPRSGDLSVYWYQQSLDQGLQFLIQYYNGEERAKGNILERFSAQQFPDLHSELNLSSLELGDSALYFCASIRQDLGPTNEQFFGPGTRLTVL.

The table lists this clone with a count of one. The rearrangement links TRBV29-1 to TRBJ2-7; 8 bases are a match to TRBD1. The CDR3 runs 15 residues. Germline V CDR1 and CDR2: SQVTM, ANQGSEA. V was clipped by 3 bases and J by 2 bases; unmatched bases: 9. CDR3 sequence: CSVDGLRTGTYEQYF. The DNA for the CDR3 is TGCAGCGTTGATGGTTTGAGGACAGGGACCTACGAGCAGTACTTC.

The rearrangement uses TRBV6-2 or TRBV6-3 and TRBJ2-7; 10 bases map to TRBD1. This CDR3 region has 19 residues. Per the germline V gene, CDR1 is MNHEY and CDR2 is SVGEGT. Germline trimming cut 2 bases from V and 4 bases from J; bases unmatched to any gene: 17. CDR3 region: CASSYRLGSGQGMEYEQYF. CDR3 DNA sequence: TGTGCCAGCAGTTACCGCCTAGGATCGGGACAGGGGATGGAGTACGAGCAGTACTTC.

The chain carries TRBV28 and TRBJ2-7, with TRBD2 matching over 10 bases. The CDR3 consists of 14 residues. V shed 6 bases and J 3 bases; nucleotides not matched to a gene: 5. Germline CDR1 reads MDHEN; CDR2 reads SYDVKM. Written as DNA, the CDR3 is TGTGCCAGCAGCCCTAGCGGGAGCAACTACGAGCAGTACTTC. This sequence encodes CASSPSGSNYEQYF.

In the case of this clone: At one boundary the junction diverges from the germline segment, which might be a read error. This sequence joins TRBV25-1 and TRBJ1-4; TRBD1 is a possible D gene (5 bases). This CDR3 contains 14 residues. Germline V gene lookup returns CDR1 MGHDK and CDR2 SYGVNS. As DNA, the CDR3 is TGTGCCAGCAGTAAATACGGGGGTAATGAAAAACTGTTTTTT. This codes for CASSKYGGNEKLFF. Full variable domain (rest looked up from reference TRBV25-1 and TRBJ1-4): EADIYQTPRYLVIGTGKKITLECSQTMGHDKMYWYQQDPGMELHLIHYSYGVNSTEKGDLSSESTVSRIRTEHFPLTLESARPSHTSQYLCASSKYGGNEKLFFGSGTQLSVL.

The chain couples TRBV4-2 to TRBJ1-4; D is unclear. With 0 bases removed from V and 11 bases from J, the gap between germline ends came to 16 bases. CDR1 is LGHNA and CDR2 is YNFKEQ in the germline V gene. The CDR3 extends over 15 amino acids. Here the CDR3 reads CASSQDRPPGGKLFF. The CDR3, as DNA: TGTGCCAGCAGCCAAGATCGGCCTCCTGGAGGGAAACTGTTTTTT.

V and J are TRBV4-3 and TRBJ2-7; 12 bases are shared with TRBD1. The CDR3 contains 15 residues. Germline V CDR1 and CDR2: LGHNA, YSLEER. The V and J ends lost 6 bases and 2 bases, in that order; junction bases with no gene match: 5. The CDR3 coding sequence is TGCGCCAGCAGGTACCGGGACAGGGGGCCCTACGAGCAGTACTTC. It is translated as CASRYRDRGPYEQYF.

The rearrangement joins TRBV30 to TRBJ1-2; D gene uncertain. This CDR3 has 15 amino acids. Germline values: CDR1 GTSNPN, CDR2 SVGIG (reference sequence). V lost 2 bases to trimming and J lost 10 bases, with 23 bases between them. The CDR3 DNA sequence: TGTGCCTGGAGTCGTACGACCAGAATCACTCTAGACTACACCTTC. Amino acid sequence: CAWSRTTRITLDYTF. Based on the CDR3 plus reference TRBV30 and TRBJ1-2, the full variable domain is SQTIHQWPATLVQPVGSPLSLECTVEGTSNPNLYWYRQAAGRGLQLLFYSVGIGQISSEVPQNLSASRPQDRQFILSSKKLLLSDSGFYLCAWSRTTRITLDYTFGSGTRLTVV.